The 19 T cell receptor beta chains below were found in one sample sequenced in a study of long-term antiretroviral therapy in people with HIV. With survey level as its setting, the immunoSEQ assay was v3.0. The data were produced by immunoSEQ multiplex PCR, yet TCRdb's version contains in-frame clones alone and is incomplete. The sample gives fewer than 45,000 clones, about 94% of which show up once; 3.6% is in the top ten. The sequencing here drew on unsorted PBMCs, taken 4.1 years after starting antiretroviral therapy. These receptor sequences come from a woman in her forties or fifties with HIV.

The rearrangement links TRBV5-6 to TRBJ1-1; possible D gene TRBD1, 5 bases. The CDR3 has 14 amino acids. The V gene's germline CDR1 is SGHDT and CDR2 YYEEEE. The V end lost 0 bases, the J end lost 4 bases, and 10 bases lay between the germline ends. The CDR3 loop reads CASSLDQGTTEAFF. DNA for the CDR3: TGTGCCAGCAGCTTGGATCAGGGAACCACTGAAGCTTTCTTT.

V usage is TRBV5-1 and J usage is TRBJ2-5, with D tentatively TRBD1 or TRBD2 (5 bases each). This CDR3 has 14 amino acids. Germline assignment: CDR1 SGHRS and CDR2 YFSETQ. The V end lost 4 bases, the J end lost 3 bases, and 13 bases lay between the germline ends. The CDR3 loop reads CASSPLGVEETQYF. Here the CDR3 DNA reads TGCGCCAGCAGCCCTTTGGGGGTGGAAGAGACCCAGTACTTC.

This clone was seen only once. The CDR3 loop reads CSVGRESGYTF. The CDR3 bases are TGCAGCGTTGGTCGGGAGAGTGGCTACACCTTC. The chain employs TRBV29-1 and TRBJ1-2; D remains unclear. Germline CDR1 is SQVTM and CDR2 is ANQGSEA. V was clipped by 4 bases and J by 7 bases, with 10 bases between them. The CDR3 sequence is 11 residues long.

The chain combines TRBV7-9 with TRBJ2-3, with TRBD1 matching over 7 bases. The J segment lost 0 bases and the V segment lost 5 bases, leaving 8 bases of the junction unmatched. The CDR3 is 16 amino acids. Germline loops: CDR1 SEHNR, CDR2 FQNEAQ (reference sequence). The CDR3 DNA reads as TGTGCCAGCAGCGACTGGGACAGTCCTAGCACAGATACGCAGTATTTT. It is translated as CASSDWDSPSTDTQYF.

The rearrangement joins TRBV6-5 to TRBJ1-1; D not resolved. The CDR3 is 13 amino acids. Germline V gene data show CDR1 as MNHEY and CDR2 as SVGAGI. V gave up 6 bases and J gave up 1 base, with 9 bases separating them. CDR3 sequence: CASSPSWNTEAFF. The CDR3 nucleotides are TGTGCCAGCAGCCCCAGCTGGAACACTGAAGCTTTCTTT.

This chain connects TRBV29-1 to TRBJ2-3; TRBD2 is a possible D gene (5 bases). The CDR3 loop spans 13 amino acids. Germline lookup yields CDR1 SQVTM and CDR2 ANQGSEA. V gave up 5 bases and J gave up 1 base, with 10 bases separating them. CDR3 loop: CSVRGAGTDTQYF. CDR3 nucleotide sequence: TGCAGCGTTCGGGGTGCTGGCACAGATACGCAGTATTTT.

This chain links TRBV5-6 with TRBJ2-5; TRBD1 might be the D (6 bases). This CDR3 has 17 amino acids. With 4 bases removed from V and 1 base from J, the gap between germline ends came to 20 bases. Germline CDR1 reads SGHDT; CDR2 reads YYEEEE. The CDR3 region has the DNA TGTGCCAGCAGCCTCCTTGGTACACAGGGTTTCCAAGAGACCCAGTACTTC. It translates to CASSLLGTQGFQETQYF.

The chain joins TRBV5-6 to TRBJ1-4; a weak D match, TRBD1 (6 bases). V lost 4 bases and J 6 bases, leaving 13 bases between the germline ends. The CDR3 runs 14 residues. Germline-derived CDR1 and CDR2 are SGHDT and YYEEEE. The CDR3 nucleotides read TGTGCCAGCAGCCTCTACAGGGCTGATGAAAAACTGTTTTTT. It yields the protein CASSLYRADEKLFF.

The chain combines TRBV10-3 with TRBJ1-5; D remains ambiguous. V was pared by 0 bases and J by 0 bases, with 3 bases between. Germline CDR1 reads ENHRY; CDR2 reads SYGVKD. This CDR3 comprises 14 residues. This chain's CDR3 is CAISESSSNQPQHF. The CDR3 bases are TGTGCCATCAGTGAGTCCTCTAGCAATCAGCCCCAGCATTTT.

The V and J genes are TRBV7-9 and TRBJ2-7; tentatively, D is TRBD1 (6 bases). Germline CDR1 and CDR2: SEHNR and FQNEAQ (reference sequence). V was cut by 5 bases and J by 6 bases, with 11 bases left in between. This CDR3 comprises 12 residues. The CDR3: CASSPRGGEQYF. The CDR3 coding sequence is TGTGCCAGCAGCCCTCGAGGGGGCGAGCAGTACTTC.

The V call is TRBV5-1, the J call TRBJ2-5, with a weak D call TRBD1 (6 bases). The CDR3 runs 16 residues. Between the trimmed V and J ends, which lost 3 bases and 2 bases, there was a span of 17 bases. Germline assignment: CDR1 SGHRS and CDR2 YFSETQ. In nucleotides, the CDR3 is TGCGCCAGCAGCTCCGTGGTCTCCAGGGGTCAAGAGACCCAGTACTTC. It encodes CASSSVVSRGQETQYF.

A few counts support this clone. The chain has TRBV2 and TRBJ2-7; a possible D gene is TRBD1 (6 bases). From germline, CDR1 is SNHLY and CDR2 FYNNEI. The CDR3 totals 14 residues. V gave up 5 bases and J gave up 4 bases, with 15 bases separating them. The CDR3 DNA follows: TGTGCCAGCAGTAGCCAATACGGACAGTACGAGCAGTACTTC. It specifies CASSSQYGQYEQYF.

This rearrangement joins TRBV7-2 to TRBJ1-2; D is ambiguous. The CDR3 consists of 14 residues. CDR1 is SGHTA, CDR2 FQGNSA, per germline. V dropped 4 bases and J dropped 5 bases, with 14 bases sitting between them. Here the CDR3 DNA reads TGTGCCAGCAGCTCAGCCCCGGGTTTTTATGGCTACACCTTC. Protein: CASSSAPGFYGYTF.

About this clone itself: Mismatch with germline at one junction end may stem from a read error. V gene TRBV6-1 combines with J gene TRBJ2-2; TRBD1 matches at 7 bases. The CDR3 has 16 amino acids. Germline lookup yields CDR1 MNHNS and CDR2 SASEGT. CDR3 sequence (DNA): TGTGCCATCAGTGTTACCGGGACAGAGAACACCGGGGAGCTGTTTTTT. Protein product: CAISVTGTENTGELFF.

The rearrangement joins TRBV2 to TRBJ2-2; 7 nucleotides line up with TRBD1. Germline CDR1 and CDR2: SNHLY and FYNNEI. V gave up 4 bases and J gave up 4 bases; unmatched junction bases: 12. CDR3 length equals 17 residues. The CDR3 bases are TGTGCCAGCAGTGGACAGGGCGGTGTTGGAAGCACCGGGGAGCTGTTTTTT. It codes for CASSGQGGVGSTGELFF.

The chain joins TRBV7-6 to TRBJ1-3, with no clear D. The germline V and J ends were trimmed by 1 base and 4 bases, with 5 bases remaining between them. The CDR3 runs to 13 residues. Germline V gene data show CDR1 as SGHVS and CDR2 as FNYEAQ. This CDR3 is CASSLEPGNTIYF. For the CDR3, the DNA is TGTGCCAGCAGCTTAGAACCAGGAAACACCATATATTTT.

The chain couples TRBV25-1 to TRBJ2-1; 7 bases map to TRBD1. Germline CDR1 is MGHDK and CDR2 is SYGVNS. The length of the CDR3 is 14 residues. The V and J ends lost 3 bases and 6 bases, in that order; junction bases with no gene match: 5. CDR3 in amino acids: CASSDFPGGNEQFF. The CDR3 DNA reads TGTGCCAGCAGTGATTTTCCAGGGGGCAATGAGCAGTTCTTC.

The CDR3 protein is CASSRDLNTGELFF. DNA of the CDR3: TGTGCCAGCAGTCGGGACCTTAACACCGGGGAGCTGTTTTTT. V usage is TRBV7-9 and J usage is TRBJ2-2; either TRBD1 or TRBD2 may fit D (5 bases each). The CDR3 runs 14 residues. V dropped 6 bases and J dropped 2 bases, with 10 bases sitting between them. From germline, CDR1 is SEHNR and CDR2 FQNEAQ (reference sequence).

CDR3 in amino acids: CASSLSGGEKLFF. CDR3 bases: TGTGCCAGCAGCTTAAGTGGAGGCGAAAAACTGTTTTTT. The V gene is TRBV7-9, the J gene TRBJ1-4; D is unresolved. This CDR3 is 13 amino acids long. V was pared by 2 bases and J by 8 bases, with 9 bases between. CDR1 and CDR2 from the germline V gene are SEHNR and FQNEAQ (reference sequence). Supplemented by reference TRBV7-9 and TRBJ1-4, the full variable domain reads DTGVSQNPRHKITKRGQNVTFRCDPISEHNRLYWYRQTLGQGPEFLTYFQNEAQLEKSRLLSDRFSAERPKGSFSTLEIQRTEQGDSAMYLCASSLSGGEKLFFGSGTQLSVL.